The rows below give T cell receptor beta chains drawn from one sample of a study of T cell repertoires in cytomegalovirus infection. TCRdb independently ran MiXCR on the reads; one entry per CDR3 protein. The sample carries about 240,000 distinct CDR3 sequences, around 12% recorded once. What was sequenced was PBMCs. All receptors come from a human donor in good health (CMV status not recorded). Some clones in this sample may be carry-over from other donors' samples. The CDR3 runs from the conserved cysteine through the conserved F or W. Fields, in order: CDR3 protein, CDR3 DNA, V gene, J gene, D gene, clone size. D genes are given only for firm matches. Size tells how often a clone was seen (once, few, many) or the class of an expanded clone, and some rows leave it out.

CDR3: CASRTGGGSGANVLTF; DNA: TGTGCCAGCAGAACAGGGGGCGGGTCTGGGGCCAACGTCCTGACTTTC; V: TRBV6-5; J: TRBJ2-6; D: TRBD1; size: many
CDR3: CASSLDRVGDTEAFF; DNA: TGTGCCAGCAGCTTAGACAGGGTCGGGGACACTGAAGCTTTCTTT; V: TRBV7-6; J: TRBJ1-1; D: -; size: many
CDR3: CAWSQSVSGANVLTF; DNA: TGTGCCTGGAGTCAGAGCGTCTCTGGGGCCAACGTCCTGACTTTC; V: TRBV30; J: TRBJ2-6; D: -; size: few
CDR3: CASSRQGGTGELFF; DNA: TGTGCCAGCAGCCGACAGGGAGGGACCGGGGAGCTGTTTTTT; V: TRBV7-2; J: TRBJ2-2; D: -; size: many
CDR3: CASVLLAGGYNEQFF; DNA: TGTGCCAGCGTTCTACTAGCGGGGGGGTACAATGAGCAGTTCTTC; V: TRBV6-2/TRBV6-3; J: TRBJ2-1; D: TRBD2; size: -
CDR3: CASSAVEGQGPDTQYF; DNA: TGTGCCAGCAGTGCCGTAGAAGGGCAGGGTCCAGATACGCAGTATTTT; V: TRBV12-3/TRBV12-4; J: TRBJ2-3; D: -; size: many
CDR3: CSAKGSDYEQYF; DNA: TGCAGTGCTAAAGGGTCCGACTACGAGCAGTACTTC; V: TRBV20-1; J: TRBJ2-7; D: -; size: few
CDR3: CASSADSFGANVLTF; DNA: TGTGCCAGCAGTGCGGACAGTTTTGGGGCCAACGTCCTGACTTTC; V: TRBV6-1; J: TRBJ2-6; D: -; size: many
CDR3: CASSQGTGVRGLAGEQFF; DNA: TGCGCCAGCAGCCAAGGGACAGGGGTAAGGGGACTAGCCGGTGAGCAGTTCTTC; V: TRBV4-1; J: TRBJ2-1; D: -; size: -
CDR3: CATRADRDNEQYF; DNA: TGTGCCACAAGGGCCGACAGGGACAACGAGCAGTACTTC; V: TRBV10-3; J: TRBJ2-7; D: TRBD1; size: many
CDR3: CSVGLAGDTQYF; DNA: TGCAGTGTGGGACTAGCAGGAGATACGCAGTATTTT; V: TRBV20-1; J: TRBJ2-3; D: TRBD2; size: few
CDR3: CASSYSPGPGSNQPQHF; DNA: TGTGCCAGCAGTTACTCCCCGGGCCCAGGGAGCAATCAGCCCCAGCATTTT; V: TRBV7-6; J: TRBJ1-5; D: -; size: many
CDR3: CASSLAGRSYEQYF; DNA: TGTGCCAGCAGCTTAGCGGGGCGCTCCTACGAGCAGTACTTC; V: TRBV7-2; J: TRBJ2-7; D: -; size: many
CDR3: CASSGGQNQPQHF; DNA: TGTGCCAGCAGTGGAGGGCAGAATCAGCCCCAGCATTTT; V: TRBV2; J: TRBJ1-5; D: -; size: -
CDR3: CASSREMAGGNTIYF; DNA: TGTGCCAGCAGTCGTGAGATGGCAGGGGGAAACACCATATATTTT; V: TRBV7-2; J: TRBJ1-3; D: -; size: many
CDR3: CASSLFGGGTYEQYF; DNA: TGCGCCAGCAGCTTGTTTGGCGGAGGGACCTACGAGCAGTACTTC; V: TRBV5-1; J: TRBJ2-7; D: -; size: -
CDR3: CSARDPGGETDTQYF; DNA: TGCAGTGCTAGAGATCCGGGAGGAGAGACAGATACGCAGTATTTT; V: TRBV20-1; J: TRBJ2-3; D: TRBD2; size: -
CDR3: CASSKTGGGTGELFF; DNA: TGTGCCAGCAGCAAGACAGGGGGGGGGACCGGGGAGCTGTTTTTT; V: TRBV7-2; J: TRBJ2-2; D: TRBD1; size: many
CDR3: CASSLAGAGDEQFF; DNA: TGTGCCAGCAGTCTAGCGGGAGCAGGCGATGAGCAGTTCTTC; V: TRBV7-3; J: TRBJ2-1; D: TRBD2; size: -
CDR3: CASSLAPRTGGGYGYTF; DNA: TGTGCCAGCAGCTTAGCGCCTAGGACAGGGGGCGGCTATGGCTACACCTTC; V: TRBV7-2; J: TRBJ1-2; D: TRBD1; size: many
CDR3: CASSTGLAGGRTDTQYF; DNA: TGTGCCAGCAGCACCGGACTAGCGGGGGGACGCACAGATACGCAGTATTTT; V: TRBV7-3; J: TRBJ2-3; D: TRBD2; size: -
CDR3: CASSLALRKGYTF; DNA: TGTGCCAGCAGCTTAGCGCTACGGAAAGGCTACACCTTC; V: TRBV7-2; J: TRBJ1-2; D: -; size: many
CDR3: CSVEGGVGGYTF; DNA: TGCAGCGTTGAAGGGGGGGTGGGTGGCTACACCTTC; V: TRBV29-1; J: TRBJ1-2; D: -; size: -
CDR3: CASSLISGANVLTF; DNA: TGTGCCAGCAGTCTAATATCTGGGGCCAACGTCCTGACTTTC; V: TRBV12-3/TRBV12-4; J: TRBJ2-6; D: -; size: many
CDR3: CSARNTGGFSSQPQHF; DNA: TGCAGTGCTAGGAATACAGGGGGCTTCAGCAGTCAGCCCCAGCATTTT; V: TRBV20-1; J: TRBJ1-5; D: TRBD1; size: few
CDR3: CASSQVGGIGQGYNEQFF; DNA: TGCGCCAGCAGCCAAGTTGGGGGGATCGGACAGGGGTACAATGAGCAGTTCTTC; V: TRBV4-3; J: TRBJ2-1; D: TRBD1; size: few
CDR3: CASSHPQTHYEQYF; DNA: TGTGCCAGCAGCCATCCCCAGACTCACTACGAGCAGTACTTC; V: TRBV3-1; J: TRBJ2-7; D: -; size: once
CDR3: CASSTRQGLREAFF; DNA: TGTGCCAGCAGCACACGACAGGGGCTTAGAGAAGCTTTCTTT; V: TRBV7-2; J: TRBJ1-1; D: TRBD1; size: many
CDR3: CATRSQGTGIYTEAFF; DNA: TGTGCCACCCGATCCCAGGGGACAGGGATTTACACTGAAGCTTTCTTT; V: TRBV6-6; J: TRBJ1-1; D: TRBD1; size: -
CDR3: CASSQDGVGHPGTGELFF; DNA: TGTGCCAGCAGCCAAGATGGGGTCGGACACCCGGGCACCGGGGAGCTGTTTTTT; V: TRBV14; J: TRBJ2-2; D: -; size: few
CDR3: CASSPRTGRNGELFF; DNA: TGTGCCAGCAGCCCACGGACAGGGCGGAACGGGGAGCTGTTTTTT; V: TRBV7-2; J: TRBJ2-2; D: TRBD1; size: many
CDR3: CASSYRVHEQYF; DNA: TGTGCCAGCAGCTACAGGGTCCACGAGCAGTACTTC; V: TRBV7-9; J: TRBJ2-7; D: -; size: many
CDR3: CASSYSGGTRAKAFF; DNA: TGTGCCAGCAGTTACTCGGGGGGGACACGGGCCAAGGCTTTCTTT; V: TRBV6-2/TRBV6-3; J: TRBJ1-1; D: -; size: many
CDR3: CASSLAGTNTEAFF; DNA: TGTGCCAGCAGCTTGGCGGGCACGAACACTGAAGCTTTCTTT; V: TRBV7-9; J: TRBJ1-1; D: -; size: many
CDR3: CASSQYDGAKNIQYF; DNA: TGCGCCAGCAGTCAATACGACGGAGCCAAAAACATTCAGTACTTC; V: TRBV23-1; J: TRBJ2-4; D: -; size: few
CDR3: CASSLQAGITDTQYF; DNA: TGTGCCAGCAGCTTACAGGCAGGGATCACAGATACGCAGTATTTT; V: TRBV7-2; J: TRBJ2-3; D: -; size: many
CDR3: CASSRAGTYNEQFF; DNA: TGTGCCAGCTCACGGGCGGGTACCTACAATGAGCAGTTCTTC; V: TRBV18; J: TRBJ2-1; D: -; size: many
CDR3: CASSSNSRRNEQFF; DNA: TGTGCCAGCAGCTCTAACTCCCGTCGGAATGAGCAGTTCTTC; V: TRBV7-2; J: TRBJ2-1; D: -; size: many
CDR3: CSAVAGGLNEQFF; DNA: TGCAGTGCCGTAGCGGGGGGCCTAAATGAGCAGTTCTTC; V: TRBV20-1; J: TRBJ2-1; D: TRBD2; size: -
CDR3: CASTQGPAGYEQYF; DNA: TGTGCCAGCACCCAGGGGCCGGCAGGCTACGAGCAGTACTTC; V: TRBV7-2; J: TRBJ2-7; D: -; size: many